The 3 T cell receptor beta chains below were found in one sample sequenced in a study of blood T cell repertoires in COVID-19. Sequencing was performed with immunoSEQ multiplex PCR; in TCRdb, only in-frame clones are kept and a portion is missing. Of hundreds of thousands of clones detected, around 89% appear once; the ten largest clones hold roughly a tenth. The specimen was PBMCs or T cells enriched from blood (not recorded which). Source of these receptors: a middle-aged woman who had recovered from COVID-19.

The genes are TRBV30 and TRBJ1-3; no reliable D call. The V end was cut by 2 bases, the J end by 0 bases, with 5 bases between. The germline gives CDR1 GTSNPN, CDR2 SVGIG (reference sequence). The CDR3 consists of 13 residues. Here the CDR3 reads CAWSYVSGNTIYF. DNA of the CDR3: TGTGCCTGGAGTTATGTCTCTGGAAACACCATATATTTT.

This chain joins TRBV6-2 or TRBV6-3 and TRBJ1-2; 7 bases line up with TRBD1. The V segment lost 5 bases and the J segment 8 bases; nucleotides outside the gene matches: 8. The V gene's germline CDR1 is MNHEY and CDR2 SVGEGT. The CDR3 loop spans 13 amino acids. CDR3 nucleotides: TGTGCCAGCAGTACACAGGGGACGGGAGGCTACACCTTC. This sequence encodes CASSTQGTGGYTF.

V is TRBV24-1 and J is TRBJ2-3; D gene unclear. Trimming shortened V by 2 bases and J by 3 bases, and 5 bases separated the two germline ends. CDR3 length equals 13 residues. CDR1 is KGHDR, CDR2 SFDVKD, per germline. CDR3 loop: CATSDSRTDTQYF. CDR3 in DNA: TGTGCCACCAGTGATTCGAGGACAGATACGCAGTATTTT.